These 26 T cell receptor beta chains were all obtained from the same sample, sequenced in a study of OX40 agonist ivuxolimab in advanced cancers. Receptors were amplified or captured by the immunoSEQ multiplex PCR assay. In its TCRdb copy, this immuneACCESS table keeps in-frame sequences only and misses some clones. Where compared with another copy, unresolved V genes explain less than half of these, and the others have no known cause. The sample yields 100,000 to 140,000 clones; approximately 89% were counted once. The ten largest make up about 1.2% of the sample. Sequenced material: CD4+ or CD8+ T cells sorted from blood, taken in a trial of the OX40 agonist ivuxolimab. The receptors stem from an adult with an advanced solid tumor such as melanoma, head and neck, liver or kidney cancer.

This clone was seen more than once but under ten times. The chain uses TRBV7-2 and TRBJ2-2, with 12 bases matching TRBD2. Germline-derived CDR1 and CDR2 are SGHTA and FQGNSA. Losses at the gene ends were 6 bases for V and 2 bases for J; bases not matched to a gene: 7. The CDR3 extends over 17 amino acids. The DNA of the CDR3 is TGTGCCAGCAGACCCCGGACTAGCGGGATAAACACCGGGGAGCTGTTTTTT. Amino acids: CASRPRTSGINTGELFF.

This clone was recorded once. The chain is built from TRBV18 and TRBJ2-3; D gene unclear. Germline V gene data show CDR1 as KGHSH and CDR2 as LQKENI. V was cut by 3 bases and J by 5 bases, with 9 bases left in between. The CDR3 spans 13 residues. The CDR3 sequence is CASSPPTGDTQYF. CDR3 sequence (DNA): TGTGCCAGCTCACCGCCGACCGGAGATACGCAGTATTTT.

CDR3 sequence (DNA): TGTGCCAGCAGTGGAGCCGCCGGGACTAGCGGGAGGGCCTCGGAGTTCTTC. The encoded protein is CASSGAAGTSGRASEFF. This chain links TRBV6-1 with TRBJ2-1; 16 bases are shared with TRBD2. The V and J ends lost 4 bases and 14 bases, in that order; junction bases with no gene match: 14. The germline V gene encodes CDR1 MNHNS and CDR2 SASEGT. The CDR3 length is 17 residues.

This clone was counted between two and nine times. The chain couples TRBV2 to TRBJ1-5; no definite D call. The germline CDR1 and CDR2 sequences are SNHLY and FYNNEI. The CDR3 covers 14 residues. The V and J ends lost 2 bases and 4 bases respectively, with 9 bases between them. CDR3 sequence reads: CASSELQLNQPQHF. CDR3 sequence (DNA): TGTGCCAGCAGTGAACTCCAGCTGAATCAGCCCCAGCATTTT.

The V gene is TRBV2, the J gene TRBJ1-2; the D gene is possibly TRBD1 (5 bases). Germline V gives CDR1 SNHLY, CDR2 FYNNEI. This CDR3 comprises 12 residues. V was shortened by 2 bases and J by 8 bases, with 9 bases between the two germline ends. Here the CDR3 DNA reads TGTGCCAGCAGTGAACGAGGGGAAGGCTACACCTTC. Amino acids: CASSERGEGYTF.

The V call is TRBV5-1, the J call TRBJ2-2; 7 bases fit TRBD1. The V gene end was trimmed by 4 bases and the J gene end by 1 base; junction bases not matched to a gene: 7. Germline CDR1 SGHRS, CDR2 YFSETQ. This CDR3 is 16 amino acids long. The CDR3 DNA reads TGCGCCAGCAGCCCCACCGGACAGGAGAACACCGGGGAGCTGTTTTTT. It yields the protein CASSPTGQENTGELFF.

This sequence joins TRBV7-2 and TRBJ2-5; D may match TRBD1 or TRBD2 (6 bases each). V was trimmed by 0 bases and J by 2 bases, leaving 13 bases between them. The V gene's germline CDR1 is SGHTA and CDR2 FQGNSA. CDR3 length: 16 amino acids. DNA for the CDR3: TGTGCCAGCAGCTTAGCGTTAGGAGGGGGGCAAGAGACCCAGTACTTC. This codes for CASSLALGGGQETQYF.

The J gene is TRBJ2-5, the V gene TRBV5-1; 7 bases fit TRBD1. The DNA end favors TRBJ2-7, so the J call may be wrong. Germline CDR1 SGHRS, CDR2 YFSETQ. The CDR3 spans 17 residues. The CDR3 sequence is CASSRNVPGQSSYEQYF. The CDR3, as DNA: TGCGCCAGCAGCCGAAATGTCCCGGGACAGAGCTCCTACGAGCAGTACTTC.

The chain employs TRBV7-2 and TRBJ2-1, with TRBD2 matching over 8 bases. The CDR3 runs to 15 residues. Trimming removed 4 bases from V and 4 bases from J; junction bases left unmatched: 6. CDR1 and CDR2 from the germline V gene are SGHTA and FQGNSA. For the CDR3, the DNA is TGTGCCAGCAGCTATAGCGGGGTGGGTTACAATGAGCAGTTCTTC. Its protein product is CASSYSGVGYNEQFF.

The chain employs TRBV5-1 and TRBJ2-1, with D possibly matching TRBD1 (5 bases). The CDR3 contains 16 residues. The V gene's germline CDR1 is SGHRS and CDR2 YFSETQ. Trimming pared 1 base from V and 0 bases from J, leaving 11 bases between. The CDR3 region has the DNA TGCGCCAGCAGCTTGTTGTCAGGGTCCTCCTACAATGAGCAGTTCTTC. This gives the protein CASSLLSGSSYNEQFF.

This chain links TRBV9 with TRBJ2-3; D ambiguous. There are 13 residues in the CDR3. Trimming cost V 0 bases and J 5 bases, with 7 bases left between them. Germline V gene sequence: CDR1 SGDLS, CDR2 YYNGEE. CDR3 protein: CASSVAIGDTQYF. CDR3 nucleotides: TGTGCCAGCAGCGTAGCTATAGGAGATACGCAGTATTTT.

The gene calls are TRBV5-1 and TRBJ2-1, with D tentatively TRBD1 (5 bases). Trimming stripped 5 bases from V and 0 bases from J, with 9 bases between. This CDR3 region has 14 residues. Germline CDR1 and CDR2: SGHRS and YFSETQ. CDR3 coding DNA: TGCGCCAGCAGGATAGGGGACTCCTACAATGAGCAGTTCTTC. Amino acids: CASRIGDSYNEQFF.

V usage is TRBV5-1 and J usage is TRBJ1-4, with TRBD1 identical over 12 bases. The germline V gene has CDR1 SGHRS and CDR2 YFSETQ. V shed 0 bases, J shed 8 bases, and the junction held 2 bases outside the gene matches. The CDR3 spans 15 residues. Here the CDR3 reads CASSLGGTGGEKLFF. CDR3 sequence (DNA): TGCGCCAGCAGCTTGGGAGGGACAGGGGGCGAAAAACTGTTTTTT.

This rearrangement joins TRBV28 to TRBJ2-7; D may be TRBD1 (7 bases). Trimming stripped 3 bases from V and 3 bases from J, with 15 bases between. The CDR3 runs to 15 residues. Per the germline V gene, CDR1 is MDHEN and CDR2 is SYDVKM. The CDR3 protein is CASSLGGQRIYEQYF. CDR3 DNA sequence: TGTGCCAGCAGTTTGGGGGGACAGCGTATCTACGAGCAGTACTTC.

The chain employs TRBV28 and TRBJ1-2; D is possibly TRBD1 (5 bases). Germline V gene sequence: CDR1 MDHEN, CDR2 SYDVKM. V gave up 8 bases and J gave up 6 bases, with 19 bases separating them. This CDR3 has 14 amino acids. CDR3 nucleotide sequence: TGTGCCAGCCTTAAGGCCCGGGGACCGGATGGCTACACCTTC. Translation: CASLKARGPDGYTF.

The CDR3 sequence is CASRYGGNTEAFF. CDR3 nucleotide sequence: TGCGCCAGCAGGTACGGCGGGAACACTGAAGCTTTCTTT. The gene calls are TRBV5-1 and TRBJ1-1; no definite D call. V lost 5 bases, J lost 1 base, and 9 bases lay in between. The V gene's germline CDR1 is SGHRS and CDR2 YFSETQ. The CDR3 extends over 13 amino acids.

This chain links TRBV5-1 with TRBJ2-7, with TRBD2 as a possible D gene (6 bases). This CDR3 is 13 amino acids long. The germline V gene encodes CDR1 SGHRS and CDR2 YFSETQ. With 4 bases removed from V and 2 bases from J, the gap between germline ends came to 10 bases. The CDR3 DNA reads as TGCGCCAGCAGCCCGGGGGAGCCCTACGAGCAGTACTTC. Its protein is CASSPGEPYEQYF.

V is TRBV28 and J is TRBJ1-1; D uncertain. CDR3 length equals 14 residues. CDR1 MDHEN and CDR2 SYDVKM come from the germline V gene. V gave up 2 bases and J gave up 4 bases, with 11 bases separating them. In nucleotides, the CDR3 is TGTGCCAGCAGTTTAGAGTTCAGGCGCACTGAAGCTTTCTTT. Protein sequence: CASSLEFRRTEAFF.

This chain uses TRBV6-4 with TRBJ2-1; 9 nucleotides agree with TRBD2. The germline V gene has CDR1 MRHNA and CDR2 SNTAGT. CDR3 size: 16 residues. The V and J ends lost 5 bases and 4 bases, in that order; junction bases with no gene match: 9. The CDR3, as DNA: TGTGCCAGCAGTCCCGGGGGACTAGCAGATTACAATGAGCAGTTCTTC. Translation: CASSPGGLADYNEQFF.

The chain links TRBV27 to TRBJ1-2; D is unclear. The CDR3 runs to 14 residues. Trimming removed 6 bases at V and 4 bases at J, with 15 bases between. Looked up from germline, CDR1 is MNHEY and CDR2 is SMNVEV (reference sequence). In DNA, the CDR3 is TGTGCCAGCAGAGATCTTCAGAGTAGCTATGGCTACACCTTC. The encoded protein is CASRDLQSSYGYTF.

The genes are TRBV7-8 and TRBJ2-3; a possible D gene is TRBD1 (5 bases). The CDR3 is 15 residues long. From germline, CDR1 is SGHVS and CDR2 FQNEAQ. With 0 bases removed from V and 3 bases from J, the gap between germline ends came to 10 bases. CDR3 in DNA: TGTGCCAGCAGCTTAGCAGGGGTCAGGACAGATACGCAGTATTTT. Its translation is CASSLAGVRTDTQYF. Variable domain in full (rest from reference TRBV7-8 and TRBJ2-3): GAGVSQSPRYKVAKRGQDVALRCDPISGHVSLFWYQQALGQGPEFLTYFQNEAQLDKSGLPSDRFFAERPEGSVSTLKIQRTQQEDSAVYLCASSLAGVRTDTQYFGPGTRLTVL.

The V gene is TRBV5-5, the J gene TRBJ1-3; D perhaps matches TRBD1 (5 bases). Germline lookup yields CDR1 SGHKS and CDR2 YYEKEE (reference sequence). The CDR3 length is 15 residues. Trimming stripped 3 bases from V and 0 bases from J, with 10 bases between. The CDR3 spells CASSSGPSSGNTIYF. The DNA of the CDR3 is TGTGCCAGCAGCTCGGGACCGAGCTCTGGAAACACCATATATTTT.

The chain carries TRBV28 and TRBJ1-2; D is unclear. The length of the CDR3 is 14 residues. Germline V gives CDR1 MDHEN, CDR2 SYDVKM. The V gene lost 1 base and the J gene lost 4 bases, with 10 bases spanning the gap. The CDR3 DNA reads as TGTGCCAGCAGTTTATCGGCAGGTTCCTATGGCTACACCTTC. Residues: CASSLSAGSYGYTF.

The chain recombines TRBV18 with TRBJ2-5; perhaps D is TRBD1 or TRBD2 (5 bases each). The CDR3 length is 15 residues. Trimming took 6 bases from V and 1 from J, leaving 15 bases between them. Germline values: CDR1 KGHSH, CDR2 LQKENI. CDR3 region: CASSTQEGTQETQYF. Written as DNA, the CDR3 is TGTGCCAGCTCCACTCAAGAAGGGACCCAAGAGACCCAGTACTTC.

The chain carries TRBV6-1 and TRBJ2-7; D not resolved. The CDR3 covers 15 residues. The germline gives CDR1 MNHNS, CDR2 SASEGT. The V end lost 1 base, the J end lost 2 bases, and 12 bases lay between the germline ends. The CDR3: CASSEGPGYTYEQYF. CDR3 DNA sequence: TGTGCCAGCAGTGAAGGTCCAGGCTATACCTACGAGCAGTACTTC.

The V call is TRBV6-1, the J call TRBJ2-1, with TRBD2 matching 10 bases. The CDR3 is made up of 15 amino acids. J lost 0 bases, V lost 6 bases, and 2 bases had no gene match. Germline loops: CDR1 MNHNS, CDR2 SASEGT. The CDR3 nucleotides read TGTGCCAGCAGACTAGCGGGGAGCTCCTACAATGAGCAGTTCTTC. Translated, it gives CASRLAGSSYNEQFF.